A single sample gave rise to the 30 T cell receptor beta chains below, sequenced in a study of beta chain features in type 1 diabetes. Study outcomes and limitations: Moderate but significant shortening of TCRB CDR3s was recorded in all four CD4+ subsets from Type 1 diabetes patients.

The isolated RNA, all of it, was reverse transcribed, so expressed TCRB transcripts were what got sequenced. Measured with immunoSEQ multiplex PCR; TCRdb has only the in-frame clones, and not every one. The table includes around 250,000 clones, 14% detected once. Their antigen targets remain unknown. Sequenced input: naive CD4+ T cells from blood. The receptors here all came from a man younger than 40 with type 1 diabetes.

This clone was seen more than once but under ten times. The V and J genes are TRBV7-2 and TRBJ2-2, with D perhaps TRBD1 (5 bases). Deletions cut 1 base from V and 4 bases from J, with 10 bases between. The germline gives CDR1 SGHTA, CDR2 FQGNSA. The CDR3 consists of 15 residues. CDR3 in DNA: TGTGCCAGCAGCTTAGGGCAGGGAAGCACCGGGGAGCTGTTTTTT. Amino acid sequence: CASSLGQGSTGELFF.

The chain links TRBV29-1 to TRBJ2-7; weak D call: TRBD1 (6 bases). Germline V gene lookup returns CDR1 SQVTM and CDR2 ANQGSEA. This CDR3 contains 13 residues. Trimming stripped 5 bases from V and 0 bases from J, with 11 bases between. For the CDR3, the DNA is TGCAGCGTTTCCCAGGGGATCTCCTACGAGCAGTACTTC. Translated: CSVSQGISYEQYF.

The gene calls are TRBV5-1 and TRBJ2-3, with 9 bases that match TRBD1. Germline assignment: CDR1 SGHRS and CDR2 YFSETQ. J lost 5 bases, V lost 2 bases, and 6 bases had no gene match. The CDR3 runs 15 residues. CDR3 residues: CASSFGQGFVDTQYF. DNA of the CDR3: TGCGCCAGCAGCTTCGGACAGGGGTTTGTAGATACGCAGTATTTT.

The V gene is TRBV5-1, the J gene TRBJ2-7; 7 nucleotides agree with TRBD1. Germline assignment: CDR1 SGHRS and CDR2 YFSETQ. The CDR3 consists of 14 residues. V gave up 4 bases and J gave up 3 bases; unmatched junction bases: 7. The DNA of the CDR3 is TGCGCCAGCAGCAACAGGGGAAGCGGCTACGAGCAGTACTTC. Translation gives CASSNRGSGYEQYF.

This clone has more than one count but fewer than ten. The V call is TRBV9, the J call TRBJ2-7; D is unclear. CDR3 size: 14 residues. The ends were cut back, 4 bases at V and 0 bases at J, with 11 bases in the middle. In germline, CDR1 is SGDLS, CDR2 YYNGEE. CDR3 nucleotides: TGTGCCAGCAGCCCTAGTCCTAGCTCCTACGAGCAGTACTTC. This sequence encodes CASSPSPSSYEQYF.

This clone was detected only a few times. This sequence joins TRBV7-9 and TRBJ1-5; D is possibly TRBD1 (6 bases). From germline, CDR1 is SEHNR and CDR2 FQNEAQ (reference sequence). The V and J ends lost 4 bases and 0 bases respectively, with 10 bases between them. This CDR3 region has 15 residues. DNA for the CDR3: TGTGCCAGCAGCTCCGGACAGTTTAGCAATCAGCCCCAGCATTTT. The encoded protein is CASSSGQFSNQPQHF. Complete variable domain (other parts from reference TRBV7-9 and TRBJ1-5): DTGVSQNPRHKITKRGQNVTFRCDPISEHNRLYWYRQTLGQGPEFLTYFQNEAQLEKSRLLSDRFSAERPKGSFSTLEIQRTEQGDSAMYLCASSSGQFSNQPQHFGDGTRLSIL.

This clone was detected a few times. The chain employs TRBV5-1 and TRBJ1-3; the D is unclear. Deletions cut 5 bases from V and 8 bases from J, with 23 bases between. The CDR3 has 16 amino acids. CDR1 and CDR2 (germline): SGHRS, YFSETQ. This CDR3 is CASRWAVDGLGDTIYF. The CDR3 region has the DNA TGCGCCAGCAGGTGGGCCGTGGACGGACTCGGGGACACCATATATTTT.

The rearrangement joins TRBV4-1 to TRBJ2-2, with D perhaps TRBD2 (6 bases). Germline assignment: CDR1 MGHRA and CDR2 YSYEKL. The V and J ends lost 1 base and 1 base respectively, with 13 bases between them. The CDR3 has 17 amino acids. Here the CDR3 reads CASSQGGAGLNTGELFF. CDR3 bases: TGCGCCAGCAGCCAAGGTGGTGCGGGATTGAACACCGGGGAGCTGTTTTTT.

This clone has just a few counts. The V and J genes are TRBV9 and TRBJ1-5; 7 bases align to TRBD1. CDR1 is SGDLS, CDR2 YYNGEE, per germline. After removal of 4 bases from V and 3 bases from J, the junction contained 7 bases not matched to a gene. The length of the CDR3 is 15 residues. The CDR3 sequence: CASSLTGLVNQPQHF. CDR3 DNA sequence: TGTGCCAGCAGCCTGACAGGGCTAGTCAATCAGCCCCAGCATTTT.

This clone was recorded a few times. V is TRBV6-5 and J is TRBJ2-1; possibly TRBD2 for D (7 bases). The germline gives CDR1 MNHEY, CDR2 SVGAGI. With 6 bases removed from V and 1 base from J, the gap between germline ends came to 13 bases. The CDR3 totals 15 residues. The DNA for the CDR3 is TGTGCCAGCAGGAGGGGGGGAGAGTCCTACAATGAGCAGTTCTTC. It is translated as CASRRGGESYNEQFF.

This chain joins TRBV5-1 and TRBJ1-1; D call uncertain. This CDR3 is built from 14 residues. Germline V gene sequence: CDR1 SGHRS, CDR2 YFSETQ. Trimming cost V 0 bases and J 10 bases, with 16 bases left between them. The CDR3 nucleotides read TGCGCCAGCAGCTTGGATCCCCCCGCGGTTGGAGCTTTCTTT. The encoded protein is CASSLDPPAVGAFF.

A word on this clone: Different DNA sequences within this sample yield the same CDR3. This chain links TRBV7-3 with TRBJ1-1, with TRBD1 identical over 9 bases. Germline V gives CDR1 SGHTA, CDR2 FQGTGA. CDR3 length: 13 residues. J was trimmed by 4 bases and V by 5 bases; bases with no gene match: 2. This CDR3 reads CASSQGQGTEAFF. The CDR3 DNA is TGTGCCAGCAGCCAGGGACAGGGCACTGAAGCTTTCTTT.

This clone was detected only a few times. This chain links TRBV2 with TRBJ2-7; 7 bases agree with TRBD1. J was trimmed by 3 bases and V by 10 bases; bases with no gene match: 6. The CDR3 totals 12 residues. Germline V CDR1 and CDR2: SNHLY, FYNNEI. The chain's CDR3 is CAIHGDSYEQYF. The CDR3 bases are TGTGCCATCCACGGGGACAGCTACGAGCAGTACTTC.

This chain connects TRBV25-1 to TRBJ1-1; D remains unclear. Trimming left V 5 bases short and J 6 bases short, with 7 bases between. The germline gives CDR1 MGHDK, CDR2 SYGVNS. This CDR3 is 11 amino acids long. The CDR3 loop is CASSSYAEAFF. The CDR3 DNA follows: TGTGCCAGCAGTTCGTATGCTGAAGCTTTCTTT.

This clone was observed a handful of times. The chain combines TRBV5-1 with TRBJ2-5, with D possibly being TRBD2 (5 bases). Germline V gene sequence: CDR1 SGHRS, CDR2 YFSETQ. V was trimmed by 4 bases and J by 5 bases, leaving 12 bases between them. The CDR3 sequence is 13 residues long. The CDR3 spells CASSGWGEETQYF. The CDR3 DNA is TGCGCCAGCAGCGGTTGGGGAGAGGAGACCCAGTACTTC.

J is TRBJ2-1 and V is TRBV4-2, with D possibly matching TRBD2 (7 bases). Germline values: CDR1 LGHNA, CDR2 YNFKEQ. The V and J ends lost 0 bases and 4 bases respectively, with 13 bases between them. The CDR3 spans 16 residues. Here the CDR3 reads CASSQDYAGAYNEQFF. CDR3 DNA: TGTGCCAGCAGCCAAGATTATGCGGGGGCATACAATGAGCAGTTCTTC.

This clone was found a few times. The chain uses TRBV29-1 and TRBJ2-4; TRBD1 is a possible D gene (7 bases). Trimming took off 6 bases at V and 6 bases at J, with 12 bases between the two ends. The CDR3 extends over 12 amino acids. Germline values: CDR1 SQVTM, CDR2 ANQGSEA. The CDR3 protein is CSVGQEGNIQYF. The CDR3, as DNA: TGCAGCGTCGGACAGGAGGGAAACATTCAGTACTTC.

This clone has just a few counts. The CDR3 loop reads CASSLETGGLSGYTF. CDR3 coding DNA: TGCGCCAGCAGCTTGGAGACAGGGGGCTTAAGTGGCTACACCTTC. This chain connects TRBV5-1 to TRBJ1-2; TRBD1 aligns across 10 bases. Trimming cost V 0 bases and J 7 bases; bases outside gene matches: 6. The CDR3 is 15 residues long. Germline V gene sequence: CDR1 SGHRS, CDR2 YFSETQ.

This clone turned up a few times. The V and J genes are TRBV9 and TRBJ2-2; 9 nucleotides match TRBD2. The V segment lost 3 bases and the J segment 4 bases; nucleotides outside the gene matches: 13. CDR3 size: 18 residues. The germline V gene has CDR1 SGDLS and CDR2 YYNGEE. DNA of the CDR3: TGTGCCAGCAGCGGAGGATATAGCGGGAGTGTAGGCACCGGGGAGCTGTTTTTT. This sequence encodes CASSGGYSGSVGTGELFF.

This clone was counted between two and nine times. V and J are TRBV23-1 and TRBJ1-2; the match to TRBD1 covers 11 bases. TRBV23-1 is flagged as an ORF with uncertain function. V gave up 3 bases and J gave up 2 bases; unmatched junction bases: 5. This CDR3 contains 16 residues. Here the CDR3 reads CASSQGQGGRNYGYTF. CDR3 DNA sequence: TGCGCCAGCAGTCAGGGACAGGGGGGGAGAAACTATGGCTACACCTTC.

V and J are TRBV5-8 and TRBJ2-1, with 9 positions matching TRBD1. The CDR3 contains 14 residues. V lost 4 bases and J lost 4; bases outside the gene matches: 3. CDR1 SGHTS and CDR2 YDEGEE come from the germline V gene. The CDR3 here is CASSLGQGYNEQFF. As DNA, the CDR3 is TGTGCCAGCAGCCTCGGACAGGGGTACAATGAGCAGTTCTTC.

The chain has TRBV18 and TRBJ2-7, with 10 nucleotides matching TRBD2. The J segment lost 3 bases and the V segment lost 2 bases, leaving 4 bases of the junction unmatched. CDR3 size: 15 residues. Germline lookup yields CDR1 KGHSH and CDR2 LQKENI. The DNA of the CDR3 is TGTGCCAGCTCACCATGGGCTAGCGGGAGCTACGAGCAGTACTTC. Translated: CASSPWASGSYEQYF. The variable domain in full, with the rest retrieved from reference TRBV18 and TRBJ2-7, is NAGVMQNPRHLVRRRGQEARLRCSPMKGHSHVYWYRQLPEEGLKFMVYLQKENIIDESGMPKERFSAEFPKEGPSILRIQQVVRGDSAAYFCASSPWASGSYEQYFGPGTRLTVT.

This clone was counted only a few times. The CDR3 nucleotides read TGTGCCAGCAGTTTTAGAGGGGATACGCAGTATTTT. Translating gives CASSFRGDTQYF. The rearrangement links TRBV11-2 to TRBJ2-3, with TRBD2 as a possible D gene (5 bases). Trimming stripped 6 bases from V and 6 bases from J, with 10 bases between. The length of the CDR3 is 12 residues. Germline V gives CDR1 SGHAT, CDR2 FQNNGV.

The chain recombines TRBV5-1 with TRBJ2-1; the match to TRBD2 covers 9 bases. The CDR3 sequence is 14 residues long. V gave up 5 bases and J gave up 9 bases; unmatched junction bases: 9. Germline V CDR1 and CDR2: SGHRS, YFSETQ. The CDR3 region is CASREVAGGGEQFF. DNA of the CDR3: TGCGCCAGCAGAGAGGTGGCGGGAGGGGGTGAGCAGTTCTTC.

This clone has a handful of counts. V is TRBV5-4 and J is TRBJ1-1, with D possibly TRBD1 on 6 matching bases. The CDR3 runs to 15 residues. V gave up 7 bases and J gave up 2 bases, with 18 bases separating them. Germline CDR1 and CDR2: SGHNT and YYREEE (reference sequence). The CDR3 DNA reads as TGTGCCAGCTATTTGAACACAGGGCTTAACACTGAAGCTTTCTTT. Protein product: CASYLNTGLNTEAFF. The full variable domain, rest sourced from reference TRBV5-4 and TRBJ1-1, is ETGVTQSPTHLIKTRGQQVTLRCSSQSGHNTVSWYQQALGQGPQFIFQYYREEENGRGNFPPRFSGLQFPNYSSELNVNALELDDSALYLCASYLNTGLNTEAFFGQGTRLTVV.

This chain uses TRBV19 with TRBJ2-1; TRBD2 is a possible D gene (7 bases). Trimming removed 3 bases at V and 4 bases at J, with 19 bases between. The CDR3 runs to 17 residues. Germline loops: CDR1 LNHDA, CDR2 SQIVND (reference sequence). CDR3 sequence reads: CASSIVRVGGVYNEQFF. The CDR3 region has the DNA TGTGCCAGTAGTATTGTTCGAGTAGGGGGGGTGTACAATGAGCAGTTCTTC.

This clone was counted only a few times. CDR3 bases: TGTGTCTCGGCTAGCGGGTATACCGAGCAGTTCTTC. Translation gives CVSASGYTEQFF. V usage is TRBV28 and J usage is TRBJ2-1; 8 bases fit TRBD2. This CDR3 is built from 12 residues. The germline CDR1 and CDR2 sequences are MDHEN and SYDVKM.

The V and J genes are TRBV4-3 and TRBJ2-1; possible D gene TRBD1, 6 bases. CDR1 is LGHNA, CDR2 YSLEER, per germline. This CDR3 region has 15 residues. Deletions cut 2 bases from V and 8 bases from J, with 16 bases between. CDR3 loop: CASSQRGRQPDEQFF. Written as DNA, the CDR3 is TGCGCCAGCAGCCAAAGGGGGAGACAGCCCGATGAGCAGTTCTTC.

This clone was seen more than once but under ten times. This chain links TRBV25-1 with TRBJ2-1; 9 nucleotides agree with TRBD2. The junction had 8 bases not matched to a gene; V was cut back by 5 bases and J by 6 bases. CDR3 length: 15 amino acids. Germline CDR1 MGHDK, CDR2 SYGVNS. CDR3 nucleotides: TGTGCCAGCAGTCAGGCGGGAGGGGCGGGCAATGAGCAGTTCTTC. It codes for CASSQAGGAGNEQFF. The full variable domain, with the rest looked up from reference TRBV25-1 and TRBJ2-1, is EADIYQTPRYLVIGTGKKITLECSQTMGHDKMYWYQQDPGMELHLIHYSYGVNSTEKGDLSSESTVSRIRTEHFPLTLESARPSHTSQYLCASSQAGGAGNEQFFGPGTRLTVL.

This clone has a handful of counts. The rearrangement uses TRBV5-1 and TRBJ1-1; D not certain. Trimming stripped 0 bases from V and 2 bases from J, with 11 bases between. CDR1 and CDR2 (germline): SGHRS, YFSETQ. The CDR3 extends over 15 amino acids. The chain's CDR3 is CASSLEEGGNTEAFF. DNA of the CDR3: TGCGCCAGCAGCTTGGAAGAGGGTGGCAACACTGAAGCTTTCTTT.